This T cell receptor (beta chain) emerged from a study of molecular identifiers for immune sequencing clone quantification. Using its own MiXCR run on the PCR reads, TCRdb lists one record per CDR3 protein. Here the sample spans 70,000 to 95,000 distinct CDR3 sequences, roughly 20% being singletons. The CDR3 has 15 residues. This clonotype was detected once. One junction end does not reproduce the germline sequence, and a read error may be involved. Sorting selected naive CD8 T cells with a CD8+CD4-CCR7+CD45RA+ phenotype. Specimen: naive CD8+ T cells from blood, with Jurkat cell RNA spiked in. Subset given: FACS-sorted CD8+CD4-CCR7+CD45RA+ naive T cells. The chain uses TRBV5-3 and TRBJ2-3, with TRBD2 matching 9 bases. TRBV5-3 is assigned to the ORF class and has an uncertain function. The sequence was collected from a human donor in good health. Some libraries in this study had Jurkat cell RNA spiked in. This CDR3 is CTSSLAGGPADTQYF. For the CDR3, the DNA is TGTACCAGCAGCTTGGCGGGAGGGCCTGCAGATACGCAGTATTTT.